These 32 T cell receptor beta chains share one sample of origin, sequenced in a study of identical twins. MiXCR was run by TCRdb on the 5' RACE reads, yielding one entry per CDR3 protein. The data contain about 660,000 distinct CDR3 sequences, 8.6% of them seen just once; the ten biggest clones take up 0.98%. A further study also used this sample, focusing on yellow fever vaccine responses in identical twins.

Sequenced: PBMCs. These receptors all stem from a woman under 30 in good health.

This clonotype was recorded a few times. The chain is built from TRBV20-1 and TRBJ2-1; 15 bases agree with TRBD2. The CDR3 is made up of 16 amino acids. The junction had 2 bases not matched to a gene; V was cut back by 1 base and J by 4 bases. Per the germline V gene, CDR1 is DFQATT and CDR2 is SNEGSKA (reference sequence). As DNA, the CDR3 is TGCAGTGCTAGAGTTGGGACTAGCGGGGGGTACAATGAGCAGTTCTTC. It codes for CSARVGTSGGYNEQFF.

This clonotype occurred a few times. CDR3 in DNA: TGTGCCAGCAGTGAACAAAGTAGGGGGCGCGAGTACAATGAGCAGTTCTTC. It specifies CASSEQSRGREYNEQFF. The V call is TRBV25-1, the J call TRBJ2-1; 7 nucleotides line up with TRBD1. The V gene end was trimmed by 2 bases and the J gene end by 4 bases; junction bases not matched to a gene: 11. CDR1 is MGHDK, CDR2 SYGVNS, per germline. CDR3 length equals 17 residues.

This clonotype appeared many times. V gene TRBV7-2 combines with J gene TRBJ2-1, with 11 bases lining up with TRBD2. The V gene's germline CDR1 is SGHTA and CDR2 FQGNSA. Trimming removed 4 bases from V and 5 bases from J; junction bases left unmatched: 4. The CDR3 length is 15 residues. The CDR3 DNA sequence: TGTGCCAGCAGCTCTAGCGGGAGGTGGCACAATGAGCAGTTCTTC. Amino acid sequence: CASSSSGRWHNEQFF. Combining the CDR3 with reference TRBV7-2 and TRBJ2-1 gives the whole variable domain GAGVSQSPSNKVTEKGKDVELRCDPISGHTALYWYRQSLGQGLEFLIYFQGNSAPDKSGLPSDRFSAERTGGSVSTLTIQRTQQEDSAVYLCASSSSGRWHNEQFFGPGTRLTVL.

In the case of this clonotype: A junction boundary mismatches the germline segment, possibly from a read error. This chain uses TRBV5-1 with TRBJ2-5, with 7 positions matching TRBD2. Germline V gene sequence: CDR1 SGHRS, CDR2 YFSETQ. The CDR3 spans 14 residues. The CDR3 loop reads CASSFSGKAETQYF. The CDR3 DNA reads TGCGCCAGCAGCTTCAGCGGGAAGGCGGAGACCCAGTACTTT.

The chain employs TRBV30 and TRBJ2-7, with D perhaps TRBD1 (7 bases). This CDR3 has 15 residues. V was cut by 5 bases and J by 3 bases, with 20 bases left in between. CDR1 and CDR2 from the germline V gene are GTSNPN and SVGIG (reference sequence). The CDR3: CAWGQGGPYVYEQYF. CDR3 DNA sequence: TGTGCCTGGGGCCAGGGGGGACCCTACGTCTACGAGCAGTACTTC. Full variable domain (missing parts from reference TRBV30 and TRBJ2-7): SQTIHQWPATLVQPVGSPLSLECTVEGTSNPNLYWYRQAAGRGLQLLFYSVGIGQISSEVPQNLSASRPQDRQFILSSKKLLLSDSGFYLCAWGQGGPYVYEQYFGPGTRLTVT.

V gene TRBV20-1 combines with J gene TRBJ2-3; 8 nucleotides align to TRBD2. CDR1 and CDR2 (germline): DFQATT, SNEGSKA (reference sequence). This CDR3 has 14 residues. After removal of 3 bases from V and 6 bases from J, the junction contained 8 bases not matched to a gene. This CDR3 is CSASLREGGDTQYF. Here the CDR3 DNA reads TGCAGTGCTAGTTTACGGGAGGGCGGGGATACGCAGTATTTT.

V and J are TRBV28 and TRBJ1-2; 8 positions agree with TRBD1. Trimming removed 7 bases from V and 4 bases from J; junction bases left unmatched: 11. Germline V lookup: CDR1 MDHEN, CDR2 SYDVKM. The CDR3 has 15 amino acids. CDR3 sequence reads: CASTKSAGGSYGYTF. The CDR3 DNA is TGTGCCAGCACTAAATCGGCAGGGGGCTCCTATGGCTACACCTTC.

This clonotype was detected many times. The CDR3 DNA reads as TGCAGCGTTGAAGATAGGAAGCGGGGGGAGACCCAGTACTTC. The encoded protein is CSVEDRKRGETQYF. The gene calls are TRBV29-1 and TRBJ2-5; 8 bases agree with TRBD2. The CDR3 has 14 amino acids. V gave up 0 bases and J gave up 5 bases; unmatched junction bases: 5. Germline V gene lookup returns CDR1 SQVTM and CDR2 ANQGSEA.

This clonotype appeared a few times. The CDR3 loop is CASSYDGVNYNEQFF. Written as DNA, the CDR3 is TGTGCCAGCAGTTACGACGGGGTAAACTACAATGAGCAGTTCTTC. J is TRBJ2-1 and V is TRBV6-5; weak D call: TRBD2 (5 bases). The CDR3 length is 15 residues. Per germline, CDR1 MNHEY and CDR2 SVGAGI. The ends were cut back, 2 bases at V and 3 bases at J, with 11 bases in the middle.

This clonotype was detected many times. This chain links TRBV5-6 with TRBJ1-5, with D maybe TRBD1 (5 bases). V lost 4 bases to trimming and J lost 10 bases, with 21 bases between them. This CDR3 contains 15 residues. Germline CDR1 is SGHDT and CDR2 is YYEEEE. The DNA for the CDR3 is TGTGCCAGCAGCCGCGCGGGGACCGTCGTGGGCCCCCAGCATTTT. The encoded protein is CASSRAGTVVGPQHF.

This clonotype has a count of ten or more. The chain couples TRBV7-3 to TRBJ2-1; 8 nucleotides agree with TRBD1. V was pared by 6 bases and J by 7 bases, with 11 bases of the junction left unmatched. Germline values: CDR1 SGHTA, CDR2 FQGTGA. The length of the CDR3 is 15 residues. The CDR3 region is CASSLLGQGGNEQFF. DNA for the CDR3: TGTGCCAGCAGTCTACTTGGACAGGGCGGAAATGAGCAGTTCTTC. Full variable domain (rest looked up from reference TRBV7-3 and TRBJ2-1): GAGVSQTPSNKVTEKGKYVELRCDPISGHTALYWYRQSLGQGPEFLIYFQGTGAADDSGLPNDRFFAVRPEGSVSTLKIQRTERGDSAVYLCASSLLGQGGNEQFFGPGTRLTVL.

This clonotype turned up a few times. The chain employs TRBV20-1 and TRBJ2-4; 9 nucleotides line up with TRBD2. V lost 1 base and J lost 7; bases outside the gene matches: 2. CDR1 is DFQATT and CDR2 is SNEGSKA in the germline V gene (reference sequence). The CDR3 loop spans 13 amino acids. CDR3 in DNA: TGCAGTGCTAGAGTAGCGGGGGTGAACATTCAGTACTTC. It codes for CSARVAGVNIQYF.

There are a few counts of this clonotype. This chain links TRBV10-3 with TRBJ2-7, with 7 bases fitting TRBD1. Germline V gene lookup returns CDR1 ENHRY and CDR2 SYGVKD. The CDR3 is 15 residues long. J gave up 3 bases and V 2 bases, and 7 bases lay outside the gene matches. The CDR3 DNA reads TGTGCCATCAGTGAGCCCGGGCAGGGGGACTACGAGCAGTACTTC. As protein: CAISEPGQGDYEQYF.

V is TRBV6-1 and J is TRBJ2-1; 7 bases match TRBD1. The CDR3 totals 13 residues. V was pared by 6 bases and J by 7 bases, with 6 bases of the junction left unmatched. Germline CDR1 reads MNHNS; CDR2 reads SASEGT. The CDR3 is CASSSRDRNEQFF. Here the CDR3 DNA reads TGTGCCAGCAGCTCCCGGGACAGAAATGAGCAGTTCTTC.

This clonotype has a single count. The rearrangement uses TRBV7-8 and TRBJ2-1; no clear D. Germline V gene data show CDR1 as SGHVS and CDR2 as FQNEAQ. The CDR3 runs 15 residues. Trimming removed 7 bases from V and 3 bases from J, with 16 bases in between. CDR3 sequence (DNA): TGTGCCAGCACCCCAGGTGCGAGAGACTACAATGAGCAGTTCTTC. Its translation: CASTPGARDYNEQFF.

The genes are TRBV20-1 and TRBJ2-3, with 7 nucleotides matching TRBD2. Per the germline V gene, CDR1 is DFQATT and CDR2 is SNEGSKA (reference sequence). The CDR3 loop spans 15 amino acids. Losses at the gene ends were 3 bases for V and 0 bases for J; bases not matched to a gene: 6. The CDR3 region is CSASSSGESTDTQYF. The CDR3 bases are TGCAGTGCTAGTAGCAGCGGGGAAAGCACAGATACGCAGTATTTT.

In its sample, this clonotype was seen many times. The V call is TRBV14, the J call TRBJ1-2; 9 bases agree with TRBD1. Germline-derived CDR1 and CDR2 are SGHDN and FVKESK. The CDR3 runs to 14 residues. Unmatched junction bases numbered 6, after V lost 6 bases and J lost 4 bases. The CDR3 coding sequence is TGTGCCAGCAGACGGACAGGGGCAACCTATGGCTACACCTTC. Translation gives CASRRTGATYGYTF. Looking up the rest from reference TRBV14 and TRBJ1-2 gives the full variable domain: EAGVTQFPSHSVIEKGQTVTLRCDPISGHDNLYWYRRVMGKEIKFLLHFVKESKQDESGMPNNRFLAERTGGTYSTLKVQPAELEDSGVYFCASRRTGATYGYTFGSGTRLTVV.

This clonotype was recorded a few times. The J gene is TRBJ2-3, the V gene TRBV28; D gene uncertain. The CDR3 sequence is 13 residues long. Deletions cut 8 bases from V and 0 bases from J, with 9 bases between. Germline assignment: CDR1 MDHEN and CDR2 SYDVKM. The CDR3 nucleotides read TGTGCCAGCCGAAAGTCCAGCACAGATACGCAGTATTTT. As protein: CASRKSSTDTQYF. Full variable domain (remainder filled in from reference TRBV28 and TRBJ2-3): DVKVTQSSRYLVKRTGEKVFLECVQDMDHENMFWYRQDPGLGLRLIYFSYDVKMKEKGDIPEGYSVSREKKERFSLILESASTNQTSMYLCASRKSSTDTQYFGPGTRLTVL.

This clonotype was observed a handful of times. The chain combines TRBV7-9 with TRBJ2-2, with D possibly being TRBD2 (6 bases). Germline loops: CDR1 SEHNR, CDR2 FQNEAQ (reference sequence). The CDR3 has 17 residues. Deletions cut 5 bases from V and 1 base from J, with 17 bases between. The CDR3 sequence is CASSVSRRDMNTGELFF. CDR3 in DNA: TGTGCCAGCAGCGTTAGTAGGAGGGATATGAACACCGGGGAGCTGTTTTTT.

The V call is TRBV6-5, the J call TRBJ1-4; no clear D. Germline V lookup: CDR1 MNHEY, CDR2 SVGAGI. Trimming removed 6 bases from V and 8 bases from J, with 10 bases in between. The CDR3 length is 12 residues. DNA of the CDR3: TGTGCCAGCAGGGGCGCGGGAGAAAAACTGTTTTTT. This encodes CASRGAGEKLFF.

This clonotype was recorded a few times. The rearrangement links TRBV7-2 to TRBJ1-1, with D tentatively TRBD1 (5 bases). CDR3 length: 15 residues. V was clipped by 1 base and J by 3 bases, with 12 bases between them. Germline CDR1 SGHTA, CDR2 FQGNSA. The CDR3 nucleotides are TGTGCCAGCAGCTTAGACGCGGGGGGTGACACTGAAGCTTTCTTT. Its protein product is CASSLDAGGDTEAFF.

The chain uses TRBV20-1 and TRBJ2-2; D is uncertain. The CDR3 contains 12 residues. V was cut by 8 bases and J by 3 bases, with 10 bases left in between. Per germline, CDR1 DFQATT and CDR2 SNEGSKA (reference sequence). CDR3 DNA sequence: TGCAGTCACCTCCGGGACACCGGGGAGCTGTTTTTT. Protein product: CSHLRDTGELFF.

The V and J genes are TRBV20-1 and TRBJ2-1; 10 bases match TRBD2. Germline CDR1 DFQATT, CDR2 SNEGSKA (reference sequence). The CDR3 has 16 residues. J was trimmed by 7 bases and V by 0 bases; bases with no gene match: 9. DNA of the CDR3: TGCAGTGCTAGAGAGCGGCTAGCGGGAGATTGGAATGAGCAGTTCTTC. Translating gives CSARERLAGDWNEQFF.

The table lists this clonotype with a few counts. V is TRBV28 and J is TRBJ2-7; 10 bases line up with TRBD1. The germline V gene has CDR1 MDHEN and CDR2 SYDVKM. V was pared by 4 bases and J by 9 bases, with 18 bases of the junction left unmatched. The CDR3 runs 17 residues. CDR3 residues: CASSSTRSTGQGRWQYF. The CDR3 region has the DNA TGTGCCAGCAGTTCGACCCGATCGACGGGACAGGGGCGTTGGCAGTACTTC. The whole variable domain, filled in from reference TRBV28 and TRBJ2-7, reads DVKVTQSSRYLVKRTGEKVFLECVQDMDHENMFWYRQDPGLGLRLIYFSYDVKMKEKGDIPEGYSVSREKKERFSLILESASTNQTSMYLCASSSTRSTGQGRWQYFGPGTRLTVT.

This clonotype turned up a few times. V and J are TRBV21-1 and TRBJ2-3. TRBV21-1 is a documented pseudogene. This CDR3 region has 17 residues. The CDR3 DNA follows: TGTGCCAGCAGCAAGGAAGAGACACTCCGTCCCACAGATACGCAGTATTTT. Its translation: CASSKEETLRPTDTQYF.

A note on this clonotype: A much larger clone sits a single nucleotide away, making a read error possible. J is TRBJ2-7 and V is TRBV12-3 or TRBV12-4; either TRBD1 or TRBD2 may supply D (7 bases each). There are 11 residues in the CDR3. The CDR3 region is CTSRGGYEQYF. CDR3 DNA sequence: TGTACCAGCAGGGGGGGATACGAGCAGTACTTC.

This clonotype was picked up many times. The chain combines TRBV12-3 or TRBV12-4 with TRBJ1-3; D is unresolved. The CDR3 has 16 residues. V shed 3 bases and J shed 0 bases, with 12 bases lying between them. CDR3 in amino acids: CASSFKRTGSGNTIYF. CDR3 nucleotides: TGTGCCAGCAGTTTCAAGCGGACTGGCTCTGGAAACACCATATATTTT.

This clonotype has only a few counts. The CDR3 DNA reads TGTGCCAGCAGTGATCCGGGACTAGCGGGGGCAGTGAGGTACAATGAGCAGTTCTTC. The encoded protein is CASSDPGLAGAVRYNEQFF. This chain connects TRBV25-1 to TRBJ2-1; 14 bases fit TRBD2. CDR1 MGHDK and CDR2 SYGVNS come from the germline V gene. The CDR3 loop spans 19 amino acids. Trimming removed 3 bases from V and 4 bases from J; junction bases left unmatched: 11.

This clonotype was counted at least ten times. The J gene is TRBJ2-7, the V gene TRBV7-9; D gene ambiguous. Looked up from germline, CDR1 is SEHNR and CDR2 is FQNEAQ (reference sequence). V lost 1 base and J lost 6, with 7 bases in between. The CDR3 covers 12 residues. CDR3 DNA sequence: TGTGCCAGCAGCTTAGTAGTCGGCGAGCAGTACTTC. Its translation is CASSLVVGEQYF.

The genes are TRBV28 and TRBJ1-6; the D is unclear. CDR3 size: 18 residues. The V and J ends lost 4 bases and 13 bases respectively, with 29 bases between them. Germline V CDR1 and CDR2: MDHEN, SYDVKM. The CDR3 here is CASSYPPPGPRTVDPLHF. CDR3 DNA: TGTGCCAGCAGTTACCCTCCGCCCGGACCCCGGACGGTAGATCCCCTCCACTTT.

Ten or more counts support this clonotype. The chain carries TRBV5-1 and TRBJ2-7; D is possibly TRBD1 (5 bases). The V gene lost 0 bases and the J gene lost 2 bases, with 9 bases spanning the gap. This CDR3 spans 14 amino acids. The V gene's germline CDR1 is SGHRS and CDR2 YFSETQ. The CDR3 bases are TGCGCCAGCAGCTTGGTATCAGGGCCCTACGAGCAGTACTTC. Its protein is CASSLVSGPYEQYF. Supplemented by reference TRBV5-1 and TRBJ2-7, the full variable domain reads KAGVTQTPRYLIKTRGQQVTLSCSPISGHRSVSWYQQTPGQGLQFLFEYFSETQRNKGNFPGRFSGRQFSNSRSEMNVSTLELGDSALYLCASSLVSGPYEQYFGPGTRLTVT.

This clonotype was found a few times. The chain couples TRBV5-1 to TRBJ2-2; 8 positions agree with TRBD1. J lost 3 bases, V lost 4 bases, and 8 bases had no gene match. The CDR3 has 16 amino acids. The germline V gene has CDR1 SGHRS and CDR2 YFSETQ. CDR3 DNA sequence: TGCGCCAGCAGCATTCCTACAGGGGGAGACACCGGGGAGCTGTTTTTT. Residues: CASSIPTGGDTGELFF.